This T cell receptor (beta chain) was identified in a study of cytomegalovirus exposure and HLA in healthy donors. This CDR3 contains 14 residues. Germline CDR1 SEHNR, CDR2 FQNEAQ (reference sequence). A multiplex PCR was run with 60 Vbeta primers and 13 Jbeta primers. Only in-frame clones appear in the TCRdb table, and some are missing; sequencing was by immunoSEQ multiplex PCR. The sample lists roughly 52,000 clones; 75% to 80% were seen once. Study-level findings and limits: There were fewer than 200 TCR beta chains listed as cytomegalovirus-associated. A later analysis associated around 17,000 TCR beta sequences with HLA alleles at a 0.05 false discovery rate. Earlier findings revealed that most TCR beta V segments proved productive either about 87% or about 30% of the time. Several top significant clusters appeared, in a later analysis, to be linked to common viral pathogens.

Concerning this clone itself: Its antigen is unidentified. The junction shows a germline mismatch at one end, possibly a read error.

Sequencing input: PBMCs. The genes are TRBV7-9 and TRBJ2-7; a possible D gene is TRBD2 (5 bases). The TCR was taken from a female donor in good health and CMV-seronegative. The CDR3 bases are TGTGCCAGCAGCCCTCAACTAGTCTCCAACGAGCAGTACTTC. Protein: CASSPQLVSNEQYF. Full variable domain (missing parts from reference TRBV7-9 and TRBJ2-7): DTGVSQNPRHKITKRGQNVTFRCDPISEHNRLYWYRQTLGQGPEFLTYFQNEAQLEKSRLLSDRFSAERPKGSFSTLEIQRTEQGDSAMYLCASSPQLVSNEQYFGPGTRLTVT.